This T cell receptor (beta chain) was identified during a study of cytomegalovirus exposure and HLA in healthy donors. Background on the study: The 120 validation repertoires matched the 666 first-cohort repertoires in platform, a later analysis reported. General observations from the study: It was confirmed in vitro that a few of the CMV-associated chains were specific for CMV antigens. TCR beta chains numbering 164 were designated cytomegalovirus-associated.

Germline V CDR1 and CDR2: SGHVS, FQNEAQ. There are 16 residues in the CDR3. Germline trimming cut 4 bases from V and 0 bases from J; bases unmatched to any gene: 6. Points on this clone: Antigen unknown.

Sequencing was performed with immunoSEQ multiplex PCR; in TCRdb, only in-frame clones are kept and a portion is missing. The sample carries about 400,000 clones, 80% to 90% recorded once. The chain recombines TRBV7-8 with TRBJ1-3, with 7 bases fitting TRBD1. The sequence was collected from a woman under 30 in good health and CMV-seronegative. The sequencing sample was made of PBMCs. The CDR3 DNA is TGTGCCAGCAGCTCAGAGGGACAGTACTCTGGAAACACCATATATTTT. Its translation: CASSSEGQYSGNTIYF. The variable domain in full, completed from reference TRBV7-8 and TRBJ1-3, reads GAGVSQSPRYKVAKRGQDVALRCDPISGHVSLFWYQQALGQGPEFLTYFQNEAQLDKSGLPSDRFFAERPEGSVSTLKIQRTQQEDSAVYLCASSSEGQYSGNTIYFGEGSWLTVV.